The subject of this entry is one T cell receptor (beta chain). This specimen belongs to a study of T cell changes during pregnancy in multiple sclerosis. Sequencing was performed with immunoSEQ multiplex PCR; in TCRdb, only in-frame clones are kept and a portion is missing. The table has approximately 99,000 clones, roughly nine tenths seen once; the top ten hold roughly 0.77%. The clonotype originates from a female donor in good health, enrolled as a control in a pregnancy study. Specimen: peripheral blood, collected in the second trimester of pregnancy.

CDR3 coding DNA: TGTGCCAGCAGTCCCCCGGGACACCACTCCTACGAGCAGTACTTC. Protein product: CASSPPGHHSYEQYF. The chain combines TRBV7-2 with TRBJ2-7; perhaps TRBD1 as D (6 bases). The V gene's germline CDR1 is SGHTA and CDR2 FQGNSA. This CDR3 has 15 residues. Trimming removed 6 bases at V and 0 bases at J, with 15 bases between.